The 4 T cell receptor beta chains presented below share a single source sample, sequenced in a study of shared clonotypes between healthy human individuals. Measured with immunoSEQ multiplex PCR; TCRdb has only the in-frame clones, and not every one. The sample holds approximately 500,000 clones, almost 80% seen once. The sequencing sample was made of PBMCs. Receptors were obtained from a middle-aged woman in good health. Some clones in this sample may be carry-over from other donors' samples.

This clone has a single count. The chain is built from TRBV7-9 and TRBJ1-5; possibly TRBD1 for D (6 bases). Germline V gene data show CDR1 as SEHNR and CDR2 as FQNEAQ (reference sequence). This CDR3 has 17 amino acids. Trimming took 0 bases from V and 2 from J, leaving 14 bases between them. CDR3 residues: CASSLAEQGIRNQPQHF. The CDR3 coding sequence is TGTGCCAGCAGCTTAGCCGAACAGGGAATTCGCAATCAGCCCCAGCATTTT. Looking up the rest from reference TRBV7-9 and TRBJ1-5 gives the full variable domain: DTGVSQNPRHKITKRGQNVTFRCDPISEHNRLYWYRQTLGQGPEFLTYFQNEAQLEKSRLLSDRFSAERPKGSFSTLEIQRTEQGDSAMYLCASSLAEQGIRNQPQHFGDGTRLSIL.

This clone was counted a single time. This chain joins TRBV4-1 and TRBJ2-7, with 9 bases that match TRBD1. Germline V gene data show CDR1 as MGHRA and CDR2 as YSYEKL. This CDR3 is 16 amino acids long. V lost 4 bases to trimming and J lost 4 bases; unmatched junction nucleotides: 11. The CDR3 is CASSPGQGRGAYEQYF. The CDR3 region has the DNA TGCGCCAGCAGCCCAGGACAGGGGCGGGGAGCGTACGAGCAGTACTTC.

This chain uses TRBV30 with TRBJ2-2; 8 bases are shared with TRBD1. Germline V gene data show CDR1 as GTSNPN and CDR2 as SVGIG (reference sequence). After removal of 0 bases from V and 6 bases from J, the junction contained 6 bases not matched to a gene. The CDR3 length is 15 residues. CDR3 loop: CAWSVPQQGAGELFF. Here the CDR3 DNA reads TGTGCCTGGAGTGTACCCCAACAGGGGGCCGGGGAGCTGTTTTTT.

This chain uses TRBV2 with TRBJ2-2; D may be TRBD2 (6 bases). V dropped 4 bases and J dropped 3 bases, with 9 bases sitting between them. The CDR3 extends over 14 amino acids. Germline lookup yields CDR1 SNHLY and CDR2 FYNNEI. The CDR3 sequence: CASSGIADTGELFF. The CDR3 DNA sequence: TGTGCCAGCAGTGGGATAGCGGACACCGGGGAGCTGTTTTTT.